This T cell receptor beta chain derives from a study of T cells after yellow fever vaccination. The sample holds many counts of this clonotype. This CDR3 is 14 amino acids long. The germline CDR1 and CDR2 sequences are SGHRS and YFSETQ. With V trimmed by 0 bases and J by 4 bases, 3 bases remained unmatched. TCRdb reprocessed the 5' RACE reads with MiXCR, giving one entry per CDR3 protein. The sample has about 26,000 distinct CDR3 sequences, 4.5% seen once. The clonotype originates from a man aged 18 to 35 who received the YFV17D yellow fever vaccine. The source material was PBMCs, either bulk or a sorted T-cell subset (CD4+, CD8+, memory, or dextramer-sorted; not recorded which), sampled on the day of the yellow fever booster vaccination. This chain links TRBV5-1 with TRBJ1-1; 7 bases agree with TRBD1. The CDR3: CASSLGQGGTEAFF. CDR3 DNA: TGCGCCAGCAGCTTGGGACAGGGAGGCACTGAAGCTTTCTTT.